Below are 22 T cell receptor beta chains sequenced from a single sample in a study of cytomegalovirus exposure and HLA in healthy donors. PCR employed 60 Vbeta and 13 Jbeta primers. Using immunoSEQ multiplex PCR, the repertoire was profiled, and TCRdb retains in-frame clones only, with some absent. Of fewer than 200,000 clones in the sample, roughly four fifths are singletons; the top ten hold 1.5% to 2%. Material for sequencing was PBMCs. The receptors stem from a woman aged 18-29 years in good health and CMV-seronegative.

V usage is TRBV4-1 and J usage is TRBJ2-7, with 7 bases lining up with TRBD1. In germline, CDR1 is MGHRA, CDR2 YSYEKL. The CDR3 consists of 14 residues. V lost 1 base, J lost 3 bases, and 3 bases stayed unmatched. The CDR3 DNA reads TGCGCCAGCAGCCAAGGACCAGGGGGCTACGAGCAGTACTTC. It codes for CASSQGPGGYEQYF.

This rearrangement joins TRBV21-1 to TRBJ2-2; the table's D call TRBD1 went unverified against the DNA. TRBV21-1 is deemed a pseudogene. The CDR3 runs 14 residues. DNA for the CDR3: TGTGCCAGCAGCAAACGACAGGGGGCCGGGGAGCTGTTTTTT. As protein: CASSKRQGAGELFF.

The genes are TRBV18 and TRBJ2-2, with D perhaps TRBD1 (6 bases). Germline values: CDR1 KGHSH, CDR2 LQKENI. This CDR3 comprises 20 residues. V was cut by 2 bases and J by 0 bases, with 22 bases left in between. DNA of the CDR3: TGTGCCAGCTCACCAAATCCAGTTCAGGGGACGCTCGCGAACACCGGGGAGCTGTTTTTT. This codes for CASSPNPVQGTLANTGELFF.

A note on this clone: A junction end diverges from the germline sequence, so it may reflect a read error. CDR3 DNA: TGTTCCAGCAGCTTAGCCCTAGGGACAGAACAGAGCTATGGCTACACCTTC. Its protein product is CSSSLALGTEQSYGYTF. The V and J genes are TRBV7-9 and TRBJ1-2, with TRBD1 identical over 7 bases. The CDR3 extends over 17 amino acids. CDR1 and CDR2 from the germline V gene are SEHNR and FQNEAQ (reference sequence).

The chain joins TRBV27 to TRBJ2-1; D possibly corresponds to TRBD2 (5 bases). Germline lookup yields CDR1 MNHEY and CDR2 SMNVEV (reference sequence). The CDR3 sequence is 15 residues long. The V gene lost 5 bases and the J gene lost 8 bases, with 19 bases spanning the gap. CDR3 sequence reads: CASSPSPSLRDEQFF. The CDR3 DNA is TGTGCCAGCAGTCCTTCCCCCAGCTTGAGGGATGAGCAGTTCTTC.

This chain uses TRBV6-4 with TRBJ2-3, with a tentative D call TRBD2 (6 bases). With 0 bases removed from V and 6 bases from J, the gap between germline ends came to 13 bases. The CDR3 has 15 residues. Germline lookup yields CDR1 MRHNA and CDR2 SNTAGT. The CDR3 DNA reads as TGTGCCAGCAGTGACTCGGCTAGCGATTCGGATACGCAGTATTTT. It specifies CASSDSASDSDTQYF.

This clone showed up just a few times. The rearrangement uses TRBV10-2 and TRBJ2-7, with 15 bases fitting TRBD2. Unmatched junction bases numbered 5, after V lost 7 bases and J lost 1 base. The CDR3 runs to 16 residues. The germline V gene has CDR1 WSHSY and CDR2 SAAADI. Here the CDR3 reads CASMRGTSGGSYEQYF. CDR3 DNA sequence: TGCGCCAGCATGAGGGGGACTAGCGGGGGGTCCTACGAGCAGTACTTC.

This clone was seen a handful of times. The chain employs TRBV28 and TRBJ2-3, with 9 bases matching TRBD2. After removal of 5 bases from V and 4 bases from J, the junction contained 7 bases not matched to a gene. Germline V lookup: CDR1 MDHEN, CDR2 SYDVKM. The CDR3 covers 15 residues. The CDR3 sequence: CASSVSGSSADTQYF. DNA of the CDR3: TGTGCCAGCAGTGTTAGCGGGAGTTCAGCAGATACGCAGTATTTT.

The chain joins TRBV4-1 to TRBJ2-7; TRBD1 aligns across 7 bases. This CDR3 region has 17 residues. Germline V gene data show CDR1 as MGHRA and CDR2 as YSYEKL. V lost 0 bases and J lost 3; bases outside the gene matches: 11. This CDR3 is CASSQDLGGDARYEQYF. For the CDR3, the DNA is TGCGCCAGCAGCCAAGATTTAGGGGGCGATGCTCGCTACGAGCAGTACTTC.

The chain has TRBV11-2 and TRBJ2-7, with D uncertain. The germline V gene has CDR1 SGHAT and CDR2 FQNNGV. Trimming stripped 2 bases from V and 1 base from J, with 9 bases between. This CDR3 comprises 14 residues. The CDR3 nucleotides are TGTGCCAGCAGCTTAAGTGGCGGATCCTACGAGCAGTACTTC. Its protein is CASSLSGGSYEQYF.

V gene TRBV7-9 combines with J gene TRBJ1-1; 12 bases map to TRBD1. V shed 5 bases and J 3 bases; nucleotides not matched to a gene: 4. This CDR3 comprises 15 residues. The germline V gene encodes CDR1 SEHNR and CDR2 FQNEAQ (reference sequence). CDR3 in amino acids: CASSKGQGAYTEAFF. In nucleotides, the CDR3 is TGTGCCAGCAGCAAGGGACAGGGGGCTTACACTGAAGCTTTCTTT.

The chain links TRBV7-2 to TRBJ1-4; TRBD1 aligns across 7 bases. CDR1 and CDR2 from the germline V gene are SGHTA and FQGNSA. V lost 4 bases and J lost 0; bases outside the gene matches: 5. The CDR3 extends over 16 amino acids. The CDR3: CASSYAGGTTNEKLFF. The CDR3 DNA follows: TGTGCCAGCAGCTATGCAGGGGGAACAACTAATGAAAAACTGTTTTTT. The whole variable domain, filled in from reference TRBV7-2 and TRBJ1-4, reads GAGVSQSPSNKVTEKGKDVELRCDPISGHTALYWYRQSLGQGLEFLIYFQGNSAPDKSGLPSDRFSAERTGGSVSTLTIQRTQQEDSAVYLCASSYAGGTTNEKLFFGSGTQLSVL.

This rearrangement joins TRBV6-1 to TRBJ2-1; 7 bases are shared with TRBD1. V lost 6 bases, J lost 3 bases, and 5 bases stayed unmatched. The CDR3 has 14 amino acids. CDR1 is MNHNS and CDR2 is SASEGT in the germline V gene. In DNA, the CDR3 is TGTGCCAGCAGGCGACAGGGTAACTACAATGAGCAGTTCTTC. This translates into CASRRQGNYNEQFF.

J is TRBJ2-3 and V is TRBV5-4; TRBD2 agrees at 12 bases. Germline loops: CDR1 SGHNT, CDR2 YYREEE (reference sequence). V shed 4 bases and J 4 bases; nucleotides not matched to a gene: 10. This CDR3 contains 17 residues. The CDR3 region has the DNA TGTGCCAGCAGCCGTAAAGCTAGCGGGGGGGCCGCAGATACGCAGTATTTT. It encodes CASSRKASGGAADTQYF.

The V gene is TRBV5-1, the J gene TRBJ2-1, with 7 nucleotides matching TRBD2. The germline V gene has CDR1 SGHRS and CDR2 YFSETQ. The CDR3 spans 16 residues. With V trimmed by 1 base and J by 8 bases, 12 bases remained unmatched. CDR3 loop: CASSLTKTSFGDEQFF. Here the CDR3 DNA reads TGCGCCAGCAGCTTGACCAAGACTAGCTTTGGGGATGAGCAGTTCTTC.

The chain employs TRBV5-8 and TRBJ1-2; D uncertain. V was shortened by 2 bases and J by 8 bases, with 13 bases between the two germline ends. This CDR3 comprises 13 residues. Per the germline V gene, CDR1 is SGHTS and CDR2 is YDEGEE. This CDR3 reads CASSFWETRGYTF. CDR3 in DNA: TGTGCCAGCAGCTTCTGGGAGACGAGGGGCTACACCTTC.

This clone was detected only once. The chain uses TRBV11-3 and TRBJ2-1; the match to TRBD2 covers 7 bases. Germline trimming cut 5 bases from V and 4 bases from J; bases unmatched to any gene: 11. The germline gives CDR1 SGHNT, CDR2 YENEEA. The CDR3 sequence is 16 residues long. The CDR3 sequence: CASSPFGREQYNEQFF. In nucleotides, the CDR3 is TGTGCCAGCAGCCCCTTTGGGCGGGAGCAATACAATGAGCAGTTCTTC.

The chain recombines TRBV5-5 with TRBJ1-2, with D hard to call. Germline CDR1 reads SGHKS; CDR2 reads YYEKEE (reference sequence). V was cut by 0 bases and J by 5 bases, with 17 bases left in between. The CDR3 runs to 16 residues. CDR3 in amino acids: CASSLAGSATWYGYTF. For the CDR3, the DNA is TGTGCCAGCAGCTTGGCCGGGTCGGCAACGTGGTATGGCTACACCTTC. The full variable domain, with the rest looked up from reference TRBV5-5 and TRBJ1-2, is DAGVTQSPTHLIKTRGQQVTLRCSPISGHKSVSWYQQVLGQGPQFIFQYYEKEERGRGNFPDRFSARQFPNYSSELNVNALLLGDSALYLCASSLAGSATWYGYTFGSGTRLTVV.

This clone has more than one count but fewer than ten. The genes are TRBV6-1 and TRBJ1-1, with D unresolved. V was clipped by 6 bases and J by 0 bases, with 11 bases between them. Germline V gives CDR1 MNHNS, CDR2 SASEGT. The CDR3 is 14 amino acids. This CDR3 is CASSRDPLNTEAFF. DNA of the CDR3: TGTGCCAGCAGCCGAGATCCTTTGAACACTGAAGCTTTCTTT.

This clone was seen only a few times. The chain links TRBV6-1 to TRBJ1-5; D is unclear. The CDR3 consists of 16 residues. Looked up from germline, CDR1 is MNHNS and CDR2 is SASEGT. Trimming removed 0 bases from V and 9 bases from J, with 18 bases in between. The CDR3 region is CASSEASVLGVTPQHF. DNA for the CDR3: TGTGCCAGCAGTGAAGCTAGCGTTCTCGGGGTTACGCCCCAGCATTTT.

In DNA, the CDR3 is TGCGCCAGCAGCCCCCGGGACACGTACGAGCAGTACTTC. It translates to CASSPRDTYEQYF. This chain joins TRBV5-1 and TRBJ2-7, with D possibly TRBD1 on 6 matching bases. The CDR3 is made up of 13 amino acids. Germline CDR1 and CDR2: SGHRS and YFSETQ. The V end lost 4 bases, the J end lost 4 bases, and 12 bases lay between the germline ends.

This chain joins TRBV5-6 and TRBJ2-1; D is possibly TRBD1 (5 bases). This CDR3 has 13 residues. The germline gives CDR1 SGHDT, CDR2 YYEEEE. V was clipped by 3 bases and J by 4 bases, with 8 bases between them. The CDR3 region is CASSSDSYNEQFF. The CDR3 coding sequence is TGTGCCAGCAGCTCCGACAGTTACAATGAGCAGTTCTTC.